This TCR beta chain emerged from a study of T cell clonotyping in hematopoietic cell transplantation. Per the germline V gene, CDR1 is MNHEY and CDR2 is SMNVEV (reference sequence). Trimming removed 4 bases at V and 8 bases at J, with 9 bases between. The CDR3 length is 13 residues. Repertoires were generated with immunoSEQ multiplex PCR, while TCRdb's copy carries only in-frame clones and drops some. This sample carries about 76,000 clones, approximately 95% of them seen once, and the ten largest clones take roughly 1.7%. Time point given: recipient sample about 28 days before transplant, after cytoreduction.

The TCR sequence derives from a woman aged 45-65 years with acute myeloid leukemia. Some clones in this sample may be carry-over from other donors' samples. The V and J genes are TRBV27 and TRBJ1-6; TRBD1 is a possible D gene (6 bases). The material sequenced was peripheral blood mononuclear cells, taken before stem cell transplant. The CDR3 coding sequence is TGTGCCAGCAGTTGGGACACCGATTCACCCCTCCACTTT. Protein product: CASSWDTDSPLHF.